This T cell receptor beta chain was sequenced in a study of regulatory T cells in long-lasting Graves disease. Study-level points and caveats: Not thyroid tissue but only peripheral blood was studied.

The V and J ends lost 4 bases and 9 bases, in that order; junction bases with no gene match: 6. Germline V gives CDR1 SGHDN, CDR2 FVKESK. The CDR3 spans 14 residues. Construction of TCR beta libraries relied on iRepertoire HTBI primers and on Arm-PCR targeting CDR3 regions. TCRdb recomputed calls from the multiplex PCR reads with MiXCR, one row per CDR3 protein. Of roughly 560,000 distinct CDR3 sequences in the sample, 16% were seen once. As to this clonotype: The antigen is unknown.

This sample's time point: newly diagnosed GD, antithyroid drugs for less than 3 months. From PBMCs, RNA was extracted and then used to make the TCR library. The data also belong to a second study, concerning T cells in Graves' hyperthyroidism and ophthalmopathy. That work contributes: No progression to ophthalmopathy during 18 months of follow-up defined stable disease. With a median lead of approximately six months before onset, the model predicted ophthalmopathy.

This receptor was obtained from a middle-aged woman with Graves disease. The J gene is TRBJ2-6, the V gene TRBV14, with TRBD1 identical over 7 bases. The sequences come from peripheral blood mononuclear cells (PBMCs), collected at new diagnosis, from a patient treated with antithyroid drugs. The CDR3 reads CASSPHRGNNVLTF. The CDR3 coding sequence is TGTGCCAGCAGCCCTCACAGGGGTAACAACGTCCTGACTTTC. Filled out from reference TRBV14 and TRBJ2-6, the complete variable domain reads EAGVTQFPSHSVIEKGQTVTLRCDPISGHDNLYWYRRVMGKEIKFLLHFVKESKQDESGMPNNRFLAERTGGTYSTLKVQPAELEDSGVYFCASSPHRGNNVLTFGAGSRLTVL.